Below are 17 T cell receptor beta chains sequenced from a single sample in a study of blood T cell repertoires in COVID-19. Some clones are missing from TCRdb's copy, which holds only in-frame ones; the method was immunoSEQ multiplex PCR. The sample carries some 380,000 clones, about 90% recorded once. Specimen: PBMCs or T cells enriched from blood (not recorded which). Receptors were obtained from a man aged 25 to 40 who had recovered from COVID-19.

The CDR3 coding sequence is TGTGCCAGCAGCGCAGACAGGGTTTATGGAAACACCATATATTTT. Translated, it gives CASSADRVYGNTIYF. The chain combines TRBV9 with TRBJ1-3; 7 bases line up with TRBD1. The CDR3 runs 15 residues. Trimming took 3 bases from V and 3 from J; bases not matched to a gene: 6. From germline, CDR1 is SGDLS and CDR2 YYNGEE.

The count of this clone is one. The V call is TRBV7-8, the J call TRBJ1-6; D is unclear. Germline values: CDR1 SGHVS, CDR2 FQNEAQ. Deletions cut 8 bases from V and 3 bases from J, with 8 bases between. There are 13 residues in the CDR3. The CDR3 here is CASLQYYNSPLHF. In nucleotides, the CDR3 is TGTGCCAGCCTCCAGTACTATAATTCACCCCTCCACTTT. Complete variable domain (other parts from reference TRBV7-8 and TRBJ1-6): GAGVSQSPRYKVAKRGQDVALRCDPISGHVSLFWYQQALGQGPEFLTYFQNEAQLDKSGLPSDRFFAERPEGSVSTLKIQRTQQEDSAVYLCASLQYYNSPLHFGNGTRLTVT.

The chain combines TRBV7-2 with TRBJ2-5; TRBD2 agrees at 11 bases. Trimming took 5 bases from V and 5 from J; bases not matched to a gene: 7. Germline lookup yields CDR1 SGHTA and CDR2 FQGNSA. This CDR3 region has 15 residues. Here the CDR3 DNA reads TGTGCCAGCAGCCTTGTAGCGGGGGGGCAGGAGACCCAGTACTTC. As protein: CASSLVAGGQETQYF.

The chain joins TRBV5-4 to TRBJ1-3; TRBD1 agrees at 7 bases. V shed 3 bases and J 6 bases; nucleotides not matched to a gene: 6. This CDR3 is 14 amino acids long. Per the germline V gene, CDR1 is SGHNT and CDR2 is YYREEE (reference sequence). CDR3: CASSSRQGANTIYF. CDR3 in DNA: TGTGCCAGCAGCTCGCGACAGGGCGCAAACACCATATATTTT.

This rearrangement joins TRBV29-1 to TRBJ2-1; D is unclear. Between the trimmed V and J ends, which lost 8 bases and 4 bases, there was a span of 6 bases. The CDR3 covers 10 residues. Germline V gene sequence: CDR1 SQVTM, CDR2 ANQGSEA. DNA of the CDR3: TGCAGCTCACTATACAATGAGCAGTTCTTC. Residues: CSSLYNEQFF.

This clone was counted only a few times. The chain combines TRBV7-2 with TRBJ1-6, with 9 bases lining up with TRBD1. The V segment lost 3 bases and the J segment 7 bases; nucleotides outside the gene matches: 7. In germline, CDR1 is SGHTA, CDR2 FQGNSA. This CDR3 is 16 amino acids long. This CDR3 is CASSFRRTGANSPLHF. The CDR3 DNA is TGTGCCAGCAGCTTCCGCAGGACAGGGGCCAATTCACCCCTCCACTTT. Looking up the rest from reference TRBV7-2 and TRBJ1-6 gives the full variable domain: GAGVSQSPSNKVTEKGKDVELRCDPISGHTALYWYRQSLGQGLEFLIYFQGNSAPDKSGLPSDRFSAERTGGSVSTLTIQRTQQEDSAVYLCASSFRRTGANSPLHFGNGTRLTVT.

The chain has TRBV18 and TRBJ2-1; possible D gene TRBD1, 5 bases. CDR3 length: 14 residues. CDR1 and CDR2 from the germline V gene are KGHSH and LQKENI. V was trimmed by 0 bases and J by 10 bases, leaving 13 bases between them. The CDR3 protein is CASSPPVRQGEQFF. The CDR3 nucleotides are TGTGCCAGCTCACCACCGGTAAGGCAGGGCGAGCAGTTCTTC. Full variable domain (rest looked up from reference TRBV18 and TRBJ2-1): NAGVMQNPRHLVRRRGQEARLRCSPMKGHSHVYWYRQLPEEGLKFMVYLQKENIIDESGMPKERFSAEFPKEGPSILRIQQVVRGDSAAYFCASSPPVRQGEQFFGPGTRLTVL.

The chain employs TRBV3-1 (or the pseudogene TRBV3-2) and TRBJ2-6; a weak D match, TRBD1 (6 bases). This CDR3 is built from 14 residues. Germline V gene sequence: CDR1 LGHDT, CDR2 YNNKEL (reference sequence). Trimming left V 9 bases short and J 3 bases short, with 12 bases between. The CDR3 region has the DNA TGTGCCAGGGTCAGGGGATTTGGGGCCAACGTCCTGACTTTC. Translating it yields CARVRGFGANVLTF.

In DNA form, the CDR3 reads TGTGCCAGCTCACCTTTCCGGGACAGGGTAATCGAGCAGTACTTC. Protein product: CASSPFRDRVIEQYF. The gene calls are TRBV18 and TRBJ2-7; 9 bases are a match to TRBD1. The V segment lost 3 bases and the J segment 6 bases; nucleotides outside the gene matches: 9. CDR1 and CDR2 from the germline V gene are KGHSH and LQKENI. The CDR3 runs to 15 residues.

The chain couples TRBV6-5 to TRBJ2-5; perhaps TRBD2 as D (5 bases). This CDR3 has 14 amino acids. Between the trimmed V and J ends, which lost 0 bases and 5 bases, there was a span of 10 bases. Germline CDR1 MNHEY, CDR2 SVGAGI. CDR3 sequence (DNA): TGTGCCAGCAGTTACTCGACGGCGGGCGAGACCCAGTACTTC. Protein: CASSYSTAGETQYF.

This clone was seen a handful of times. This chain connects TRBV23-1 to TRBJ1-6, with D possibly matching TRBD1 (6 bases). TRBV23-1 belongs to the ORF category, with a function that is uncertain. V was shortened by 4 bases and J by 7 bases, with 14 bases between the two germline ends. This CDR3 has 15 amino acids. The CDR3 DNA reads TGCGCCAGCAGTCCCCGGGGGGCTAGGAATTCACCCCTCCACTTT. This encodes CASSPRGARNSPLHF.

The V gene is TRBV5-1, the J gene TRBJ1-1, with D unclear. From germline, CDR1 is SGHRS and CDR2 YFSETQ. V lost 2 bases, J lost 6 bases, and 23 bases lay in between. This CDR3 is 17 amino acids long. The CDR3 spells CASSLSYGSPNNAEAFF. CDR3 bases: TGCGCCAGCAGCTTATCTTATGGCAGTCCCAATAACGCTGAAGCTTTCTTT.

V is TRBV7-2 and J is TRBJ2-7; weak D call: TRBD1 (5 bases). The CDR3 is 15 amino acids. Trimming removed 5 bases from V and 1 base from J, with 15 bases in between. Germline V gene data show CDR1 as SGHTA and CDR2 as FQGNSA. This CDR3 reads CASSPDRVPSYEQYF. In DNA, the CDR3 is TGTGCCAGCAGCCCTGACAGAGTTCCTTCCTACGAGCAGTACTTC. The full variable domain, with the rest looked up from reference TRBV7-2 and TRBJ2-7, is GAGVSQSPSNKVTEKGKDVELRCDPISGHTALYWYRQSLGQGLEFLIYFQGNSAPDKSGLPSDRFSAERTGGSVSTLTIQRTQQEDSAVYLCASSPDRVPSYEQYFGPGTRLTVT.

This chain connects TRBV25-1 to TRBJ2-7; D ambiguous. The germline CDR1 and CDR2 sequences are MGHDK and SYGVNS. The CDR3 loop spans 13 amino acids. Trimming took off 3 bases at V and 3 bases at J, with 9 bases between the two ends. In DNA form, the CDR3 reads TGTGCCAGCAGTGAGGCAGCGAACTACGAGCAGTACTTC. Residues: CASSEAANYEQYF.

V gene TRBV2 combines with J gene TRBJ1-1; D call uncertain. V gave up 7 bases and J gave up 2 bases, with 17 bases separating them. This CDR3 comprises 15 residues. In germline, CDR1 is SNHLY, CDR2 FYNNEI. The CDR3 is CASISPSYINTEAFF. CDR3 bases: TGTGCCAGCATTAGTCCGAGCTATATCAACACTGAAGCTTTCTTT.

The table lists this clone with a count of one. The V gene is TRBV4-1, the J gene TRBJ1-3; D possibly corresponds to TRBD1 (6 bases). V lost 4 bases, J lost 0 bases, and 16 bases lay in between. Germline assignment: CDR1 MGHRA and CDR2 YSYEKL. There are 17 residues in the CDR3. CDR3 sequence reads: CASSPTPGVISGNTIYF. The CDR3 nucleotides read TGCGCCAGCAGCCCAACACCAGGGGTCATCTCTGGAAACACCATATATTTT.

The V and J genes are TRBV6-5 and TRBJ1-1, with TRBD1 matching over 7 bases. CDR1 is MNHEY, CDR2 SVGAGI, per germline. The CDR3 contains 15 residues. Unmatched junction bases numbered 13, after V lost 6 bases and J lost 6 bases. The CDR3, as DNA: TGTGCCAGCAGGGGTTTGGGACAGTTAATCCCTGAAGCTTTCTTT. This translates into CASRGLGQLIPEAFF.